What follows are 3 T cell receptor beta chains derived from one specimen sequenced in a study of T cell responses to AZD1222 COVID-19 vaccine. TCRdb keeps only in-frame clones here, not all; method: immunoSEQ multiplex PCR. This sample has about 150,000 clones, with 90% found just once. This material consisted of peripheral blood, taken 28 days after the second AZD1222 dose. The receptors stem from an adult who received the AZD1222 COVID-19 vaccine.

The chain recombines TRBV15 with TRBJ1-6, with a weak D call TRBD1 (6 bases). Germline V gives CDR1 LNHNV, CDR2 YYDKDF (reference sequence). The CDR3 totals 14 residues. V was clipped by 3 bases and J by 13 bases, with 16 bases between them. The CDR3 reads CATSSDTQGAPLHF. The DNA for the CDR3 is TGTGCCACCAGCAGCGACACACAGGGAGCCCCCCTCCACTTT. Based on the CDR3 plus reference TRBV15 and TRBJ1-6, the full variable domain is DAMVIQNPRYQVTQFGKPVTLSCSQTLNHNVMYWYQQKSSQAPKLLFHYYDKDFNNEADTPDNFQSRRPNTSFCFLDIRSPGLGDTAMYLCATSSDTQGAPLHFGNGTRLTVT.

The chain couples TRBV6-5 to TRBJ2-5, with 13 positions matching TRBD2. The length of the CDR3 is 15 residues. The ends lost 6 bases at V and 5 bases at J; junction bases unmatched: 6. CDR1 MNHEY and CDR2 SVGAGI come from the germline V gene. CDR3 amino acids: CASSYGLAGAETQYF. The CDR3 DNA reads TGTGCCAGCAGCTATGGACTAGCGGGAGCGGAGACCCAGTACTTC.

This sequence joins TRBV7-2 and TRBJ1-3; 7 nucleotides line up with TRBD1. V was pared by 7 bases and J by 0 bases, with 6 bases of the junction left unmatched. The CDR3 length is 15 residues. CDR1 is SGHTA and CDR2 is FQGNSA in the germline V gene. CDR3 in DNA: TGTGCCAGCACCCCGGGACAGCTCTCTGGAAACACCATATATTTT. Its translation is CASTPGQLSGNTIYF. The full variable domain, its missing parts supplied by reference TRBV7-2 and TRBJ1-3, is GAGVSQSPSNKVTEKGKDVELRCDPISGHTALYWYRQSLGQGLEFLIYFQGNSAPDKSGLPSDRFSAERTGGSVSTLTIQRTQQEDSAVYLCASTPGQLSGNTIYFGEGSWLTVV.